This T cell receptor beta chain was captured by sequencing in a study of beta chain features in type 1 diabetes. Expressed TCRB transcripts were sequenced after all isolated RNA was converted to cDNA. Assay used: immunoSEQ multiplex PCR; TCRdb lists only in-frame clones, some missing. The data hold 970,000 or so clones, with about a sixth observed a single time. The V end was cut by 2 bases, the J end by 8 bases, with 13 bases between. Looked up from germline, CDR1 is SGHRS and CDR2 is YFSETQ. This CDR3 has 14 amino acids. V is TRBV5-1 and J is TRBJ1-4; D is unresolved. This receptor was taken from a woman aged 18-29 years in good health. Input material: naive CD4+ T cells from blood. The chain's CDR3 is CASSFGQEGEKLFF. The CDR3 coding sequence is TGCGCCAGCAGCTTCGGGCAGGAAGGGGAAAAACTGTTTTTT.